This T cell receptor beta chain was identified during a study of cytomegalovirus exposure and HLA in healthy donors. Study context: Of around 400 genotyped donors, roughly 81% grouped in the Caucasian-associated ancestry cluster.

V shed 1 base and J shed 0 bases, with 20 bases lying between them. Germline values: CDR1 SGDLS, CDR2 YYNGEE. This CDR3 contains 20 residues. 13 Jbeta primers and 60 Vbeta primers were used for the PCR. Clones were read by immunoSEQ multiplex PCR, and TCRdb kept only the in-frame ones, dropping some. The data hold over 150,000 clones, with 82% observed a single time. In its sample, this clone was seen a few times. This receptor was obtained from a male donor in good health and CMV-seropositive. Sequencing input: PBMCs. The chain is built from TRBV9 and TRBJ2-6; D may be TRBD1 (6 bases). The CDR3 nucleotides are TGTGCCAGCAGCGTAACCCCTGACAGGCCCAATCACTCTGGGGCCAACGTCCTGACTTTC. Translation gives CASSVTPDRPNHSGANVLTF. The whole variable domain, filled in from reference TRBV9 and TRBJ2-6, reads DSGVTQTPKHLITATGQRVTLRCSPRSGDLSVYWYQQSLDQGLQFLIQYYNGEERAKGNILERFSAQQFPDLHSELNLSSLELGDSALYFCASSVTPDRPNHSGANVLTFGAGSRLTVL.